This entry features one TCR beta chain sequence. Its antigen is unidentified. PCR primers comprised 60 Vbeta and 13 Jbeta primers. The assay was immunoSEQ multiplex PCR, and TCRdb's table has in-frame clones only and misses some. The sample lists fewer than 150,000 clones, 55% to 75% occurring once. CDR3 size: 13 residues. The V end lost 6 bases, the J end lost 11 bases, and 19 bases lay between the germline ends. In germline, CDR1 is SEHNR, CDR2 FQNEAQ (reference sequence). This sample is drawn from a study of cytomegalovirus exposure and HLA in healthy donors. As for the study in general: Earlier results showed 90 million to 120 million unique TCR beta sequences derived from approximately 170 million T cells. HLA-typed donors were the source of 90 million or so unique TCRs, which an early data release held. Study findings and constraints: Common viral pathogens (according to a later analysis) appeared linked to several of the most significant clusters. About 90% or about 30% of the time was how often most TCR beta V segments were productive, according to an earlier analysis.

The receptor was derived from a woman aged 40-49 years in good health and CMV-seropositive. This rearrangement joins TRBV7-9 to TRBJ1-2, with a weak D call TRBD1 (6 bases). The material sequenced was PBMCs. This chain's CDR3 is CASSATADSPYTF. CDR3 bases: TGTGCCAGCAGTGCTACTGCGGACAGCCCGTACACCTTC.